This T cell receptor beta chain was captured in a study of blood T cell repertoires in COVID-19. Clones were read by immunoSEQ multiplex PCR, and TCRdb kept only the in-frame ones, dropping some. The top ten hold under 2% of the sample, which has some 120,000 clones, about nine tenths seen once. Germline V gives CDR1 LNHDA, CDR2 SQIVND (reference sequence). CDR3 size: 13 residues. Trimming took 5 bases from V and 3 from J, leaving 8 bases between them. This clonotype was obtained from a human donor with active COVID-19. The donor label of this sample is uncertain. Material: peripheral blood. This rearrangement joins TRBV19 to TRBJ2-1, with a possible D match to TRBD1 (5 bases). Here the CDR3 DNA reads TGTGCCAGTAGTCGGACAATCTACAATGAGCAGTTCTTC. Protein product: CASSRTIYNEQFF.